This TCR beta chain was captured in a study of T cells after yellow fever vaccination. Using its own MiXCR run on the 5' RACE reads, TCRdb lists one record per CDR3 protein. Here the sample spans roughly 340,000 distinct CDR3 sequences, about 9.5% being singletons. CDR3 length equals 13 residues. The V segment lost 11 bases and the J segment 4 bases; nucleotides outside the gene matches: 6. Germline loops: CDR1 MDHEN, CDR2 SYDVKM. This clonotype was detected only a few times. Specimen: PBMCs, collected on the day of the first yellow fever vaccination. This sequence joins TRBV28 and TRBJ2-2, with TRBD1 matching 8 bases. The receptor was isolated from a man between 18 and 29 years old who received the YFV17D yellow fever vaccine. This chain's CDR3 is CAASTGVTGELFF. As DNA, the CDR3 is TGTGCCGCATCGACAGGGGTCACCGGGGAGCTGTTTTTT.